The 28 T cell receptor beta chains below were found in one sample sequenced in a study of blood T cell repertoires in COVID-19 (TCRdb year 2020). Receptor amplification or capture employed the immunoSEQ multiplex PCR assay. TCRdb obtained this table from immuneACCESS and retained in-frame rearrangements with V and J assigned. These tables miss some clones; where compared with another copy, unresolved V genes account for less than half of the shortfall, and the remainder is unexplained. Across this sample there are around 150,000 clones, with approximately 90% seen only once. The ten largest clones take up about 3.9% of the sample. The material sequenced was peripheral blood. The receptors were sampled from an older woman who had recovered from COVID-19.

The CDR3: CASSLLPLGGYEQYF. CDR3 coding DNA: TGTGCCAGCAGCCTCCTTCCCCTAGGGGGATACGAGCAGTACTTC. V and J are TRBV11-2 and TRBJ2-7; the D gene is possibly TRBD1 (6 bases). With 5 bases removed from V and 4 bases from J, the gap between germline ends came to 18 bases. Germline CDR1 reads SGHAT; CDR2 reads FQNNGV. The CDR3 spans 15 residues.

The chain has TRBV5-1 and TRBJ2-3, with D tentatively TRBD2 (5 bases). Germline loops: CDR1 SGHRS, CDR2 YFSETQ. This CDR3 region has 14 residues. Trimming cost V 2 bases and J 0 bases, with 7 bases left between them. The CDR3 region has the DNA TGCGCCAGCAGCTTTGAGGGCAGCACAGATACGCAGTATTTT. Residues: CASSFEGSTDTQYF.

Points on this clone: Other nucleotide sequences from this sample produce the same CDR3. The genes are TRBV5-1 and TRBJ2-1; a weak D match, TRBD1 (6 bases). There are 11 residues in the CDR3. V shed 6 bases and J shed 7 bases, with 8 bases lying between them. The germline gives CDR1 SGHRS, CDR2 YFSETQ. The DNA of the CDR3 is TGCGCCAGCACTAGGGGGAATGAGCAGTTCTTC. Translation gives CASTRGNEQFF.

CDR3 residues: CASSQVAGDNEQFF. CDR3 DNA sequence: TGCGCCAGCAGCCAAGTGGCCGGGGACAATGAGCAGTTCTTC. V is TRBV4-1 and J is TRBJ2-1; D possibly corresponds to TRBD2 (5 bases). The CDR3 runs to 14 residues. V was shortened by 1 base and J by 5 bases, with 9 bases between the two germline ends. CDR1 and CDR2 from the germline V gene are MGHRA and YSYEKL.

A note on this clone: This CDR3 is also generated by other DNA sequences in the sample. J is TRBJ2-3 and V is TRBV2; no definite D call. This CDR3 region has 12 residues. Trimming shortened V by 4 bases and J by 3 bases, and 5 bases separated the two germline ends. CDR1 SNHLY and CDR2 FYNNEI come from the germline V gene. The CDR3 nucleotides are TGTGCCAGCAGTGCCTCGACAGATACGCAGTATTTT. As protein: CASSASTDTQYF. The complete variable domain, with remaining parts taken from reference TRBV2 and TRBJ2-3, reads EPEVTQTPSHQVTQMGQEVILRCVPISNHLYFYWYRQILGQKVEFLVSFYNNEISEKSEIFDDQFSVERPDGSNFTLKIRSTKLEDSAMYFCASSASTDTQYFGPGTRLTVL.

V is TRBV28 and J is TRBJ2-2; tentatively, D is TRBD2 (7 bases). CDR3 length: 15 residues. Trimming took off 6 bases at V and 0 bases at J, with 11 bases between the two ends. Germline V gene data show CDR1 as MDHEN and CDR2 as SYDVKM. CDR3 coding DNA: TGTGCCAGCAGAGGGGGGGGCGCGAACACCGGGGAGCTGTTTTTT. The encoded protein is CASRGGGANTGELFF.

This chain connects TRBV9 to TRBJ2-2; maybe TRBD2 (6 bases). CDR1 and CDR2 from the germline V gene are SGDLS and YYNGEE. CDR3 length: 14 amino acids. V lost 5 bases, J lost 3 bases, and 11 bases lay in between. The chain's CDR3 is CASSPRGYTGELFF. The CDR3 DNA reads TGTGCCAGCAGTCCGCGGGGCTACACCGGGGAGCTGTTTTTT.

The chain is built from TRBV5-1 and TRBJ2-5; D is perhaps TRBD2 (5 bases). Trimming shortened V by 0 bases and J by 2 bases, and 11 bases separated the two germline ends. This CDR3 contains 15 residues. Per germline, CDR1 SGHRS and CDR2 YFSETQ. CDR3 sequence (DNA): TGCGCCAGCAGCTTGGTAGGGTGGGAGCAAGAGACCCAGTACTTC. This translates into CASSLVGWEQETQYF.

This chain uses TRBV5-1 with TRBJ2-1; D gene unclear. The CDR3 is made up of 14 amino acids. Germline lookup yields CDR1 SGHRS and CDR2 YFSETQ. The germline V and J ends were trimmed by 3 bases and 4 bases, with 11 bases remaining between them. DNA of the CDR3: TGCGCCAGCAGCTCCGACATTTCTTACAATGAGCAGTTCTTC. It specifies CASSSDISYNEQFF.

The chain employs TRBV3-1 (or the pseudogene TRBV3-2) and TRBJ1-2; 7 nucleotides agree with TRBD1. Germline lookup yields CDR1 LGHDT and CDR2 YNNKEL (reference sequence). V was pared by 6 bases and J by 0 bases, with 10 bases of the junction left unmatched. The CDR3 spans 16 residues. CDR3 nucleotides: TGTGCCAGCAGAATGGGGACAGCCGTACCTAACTATGGCTACACCTTC. Translated: CASRMGTAVPNYGYTF.

The V and J genes are TRBV2 and TRBJ2-3; possible D gene TRBD2, 5 bases. The ends were cut back, 3 bases at V and 2 bases at J, with 15 bases in the middle. This CDR3 is built from 16 residues. CDR1 and CDR2 (germline): SNHLY, FYNNEI. CDR3 amino acids: CASSETNVDFTDTQYF. CDR3 bases: TGTGCCAGCAGTGAGACTAACGTAGACTTCACAGATACGCAGTATTTT.

The chain links TRBV10-3 to TRBJ1-2; D gene uncertain. Germline V gene data show CDR1 as ENHRY and CDR2 as SYGVKD. The V and J ends lost 3 bases and 6 bases respectively, with 11 bases between them. The CDR3 runs 13 residues. The CDR3 reads CAISDEGGNGYTF. The CDR3 DNA reads TGTGCCATCAGTGATGAAGGAGGGAATGGCTACACCTTC.

The chain links TRBV25-1 to TRBJ1-1, with 9 nucleotides matching TRBD1. This CDR3 is built from 14 residues. CDR1 is MGHDK, CDR2 SYGVNS, per germline. Trimming cost V 6 bases and J 1 base; bases outside gene matches: 3. The chain's CDR3 is CASSLGQGNTEAFF. CDR3 sequence (DNA): TGTGCCAGCAGCCTGGGACAGGGGAACACTGAAGCTTTCTTT.

The chain employs TRBV7-3 and TRBJ1-1; tentatively, D is TRBD1 (5 bases). Germline V gene data show CDR1 as SGHTA and CDR2 as FQGTGA. The V gene lost 5 bases and the J gene lost 3 bases, with 13 bases spanning the gap. This CDR3 is 14 amino acids long. CDR3 in DNA: TGTGCCAGCAGCCCGGGTGGAGGGGACACTGAAGCTTTCTTT. Translated, it gives CASSPGGGDTEAFF.

This clone showed up just once. CDR3 sequence (DNA): TGTGCCAGCAGTTACGGGACTTACAATGAGCAGTTCTTC. The encoded protein is CASSYGTYNEQFF. The genes are TRBV6-5 and TRBJ2-1; D may be TRBD2 (6 bases). V was pared by 2 bases and J by 4 bases, with 6 bases between. CDR3 length equals 13 residues. The germline V gene encodes CDR1 MNHEY and CDR2 SVGAGI.

V and J are TRBV11-3 and TRBJ2-3; 10 nucleotides align to TRBD2. Germline CDR1 reads SGHNT; CDR2 reads YENEEA. Losses at the gene ends were 3 bases for V and 1 base for J; bases not matched to a gene: 1. The CDR3 spans 15 residues. The CDR3 here is CASSFGLAGTDTQYF. The CDR3 nucleotides read TGTGCCAGCAGCTTCGGACTAGCGGGCACAGATACGCAGTATTTT.

V is TRBV5-8 and J is TRBJ2-7; no clear D. The germline CDR1 and CDR2 sequences are SGHTS and YDEGEE. The CDR3 totals 11 residues. V shed 2 bases and J shed 2 bases, with 2 bases lying between them. CDR3 sequence (DNA): TGTGCCAGCAGCTTCGCCTACGAGCAGTACTTC. Translation gives CASSFAYEQYF. The full variable domain, its missing parts supplied by reference TRBV5-8 and TRBJ2-7, is EAGVTQSPTHLIKTRGQQATLRCSPISGHTSVYWYQQALGLGLQFLLWYDEGEERNRGNFPPRFSGRQFPNYSSELNVNALELEDSALYLCASSFAYEQYFGPGTRLTVT.

The rearrangement links TRBV18 to TRBJ1-4, with a tentative D call TRBD1 (6 bases). The CDR3 runs 16 residues. Trimming took off 3 bases at V and 5 bases at J, with 16 bases between the two ends. Germline V gene data show CDR1 as KGHSH and CDR2 as LQKENI. The CDR3 sequence is CASSPLNGQINEKLFF. CDR3 sequence (DNA): TGTGCCAGCTCACCTCTAAATGGACAGATAAATGAAAAACTGTTTTTT.

Worth noting for this clone: One base away lies a much larger clone, so this may be a sequencing read error. Other DNA sequences from this sample encode an identical CDR3 as well. The rearrangement links TRBV11-2 to TRBJ2-7, with 7 bases identical to TRBD1. With 5 bases clipped from V and 3 bases from J, the junction kept 1 base outside the gene matches. Germline CDR1 is SGHAT and CDR2 is FQNNGV. This CDR3 contains 12 residues. CDR3 DNA: TGTGCCAGCAGCCGACAGGGCTACGAGCAGTACTTC. It specifies CASSRQGYEQYF.

This chain uses TRBV28 with TRBJ2-1; the match to TRBD2 covers 12 bases. The CDR3 covers 17 residues. Trimming cost V 5 bases and J 9 bases; bases outside gene matches: 14. Per germline, CDR1 MDHEN and CDR2 SYDVKM. The CDR3 nucleotides are TGTGCCAGCAGTCCCTACCCTAGCGGGGGGGTAGGGTTTGAGCAGTTCTTC. This gives the protein CASSPYPSGGVGFEQFF.

The CDR3 bases are TGTGCCATCAGTGAAGGGGACAGGGTCTACACCTTC. Translation: CAISEGDRVYTF. The V call is TRBV10-3, the J call TRBJ1-2, with 9 bases fitting TRBD1. The J segment lost 10 bases and the V segment lost 3 bases, leaving 3 bases of the junction unmatched. The CDR3 is made up of 12 amino acids. Germline V gene sequence: CDR1 ENHRY, CDR2 SYGVKD.

The chain employs TRBV19 and TRBJ1-2; D might be TRBD1 (6 bases). CDR1 is LNHDA, CDR2 SQIVND, per germline (reference sequence). This CDR3 comprises 15 residues. The V gene lost 3 bases and the J gene lost 2 bases, with 13 bases spanning the gap. In DNA form, the CDR3 reads TGTGCCAGTAGTATGACGGCAGGGGCCAACTATGGCTACACCTTC. Its protein is CASSMTAGANYGYTF.

The rearrangement uses TRBV7-2 and TRBJ2-7; 7 nucleotides line up with TRBD1. The germline gives CDR1 SGHTA, CDR2 FQGNSA. The CDR3 has 16 residues. V dropped 5 bases and J dropped 0; count of bases not matched to a gene: 10. In nucleotides, the CDR3 is TGTGCCAGCAGCCCCCTCGGGACAGTAAGCTCCTACGAGCAGTACTTC. This codes for CASSPLGTVSSYEQYF.

J is TRBJ2-5 and V is TRBV28; D not resolved. The germline CDR1 and CDR2 sequences are MDHEN and SYDVKM. This CDR3 has 11 amino acids. V was pared by 6 bases and J by 5 bases, with 7 bases between. The CDR3 DNA reads TGTGCCAGCAGCCCGGAGGAGACCCAGTACTTC. As protein: CASSPEETQYF. Filled out from reference TRBV28 and TRBJ2-5, the complete variable domain reads DVKVTQSSRYLVKRTGEKVFLECVQDMDHENMFWYRQDPGLGLRLIYFSYDVKMKEKGDIPEGYSVSREKKERFSLILESASTNQTSMYLCASSPEETQYFGPGTRLLVL.

This clone showed up just once. J is TRBJ2-1 and V is TRBV29-1; possibly TRBD2 for D (6 bases). Germline V lookup: CDR1 SQVTM, CDR2 ANQGSEA. With 7 bases removed from V and 2 bases from J, the gap between germline ends came to 15 bases. CDR3 length equals 14 residues. CDR3 coding DNA: TGCAGCGGGGTCTGGGAGGCCCCCTACAATGAGCAGTTCTTC. Amino acid sequence: CSGVWEAPYNEQFF.

V and J are TRBV7-9 and TRBJ2-1, with 10 bases aligning to TRBD1. Per germline, CDR1 SEHNR and CDR2 FQNEAQ (reference sequence). CDR3 size: 16 residues. The ends lost 5 bases at V and 7 bases at J; junction bases unmatched: 11. The CDR3: CASSPRGDRGTNEQFF. Written as DNA, the CDR3 is TGTGCCAGCAGCCCAAGAGGGGACAGGGGTACGAATGAGCAGTTCTTC.

This clone was recorded a few times. V gene TRBV5-4 combines with J gene TRBJ1-1; D unresolved. Germline-derived CDR1 and CDR2 are SGHNT and YYREEE (reference sequence). Trimming removed 1 base from V and 11 bases from J, with 15 bases in between. This CDR3 region has 13 residues. This chain's CDR3 is CASSLKGAFGAFF. Written as DNA, the CDR3 is TGTGCCAGCAGCTTGAAGGGAGCCTTCGGGGCTTTCTTT.

V gene TRBV6-5 combines with J gene TRBJ1-2; 12 nucleotides align to TRBD1. The germline V gene has CDR1 MNHEY and CDR2 SVGAGI. Trimming at V came to 6 bases and at J to 5 bases, leaving 4 bases not matched to a gene. This CDR3 spans 14 amino acids. CDR3 DNA sequence: TGTGCCAGCAGGGGACAGGGGGCGGAGTATGGCTACACCTTC. Protein product: CASRGQGAEYGYTF.